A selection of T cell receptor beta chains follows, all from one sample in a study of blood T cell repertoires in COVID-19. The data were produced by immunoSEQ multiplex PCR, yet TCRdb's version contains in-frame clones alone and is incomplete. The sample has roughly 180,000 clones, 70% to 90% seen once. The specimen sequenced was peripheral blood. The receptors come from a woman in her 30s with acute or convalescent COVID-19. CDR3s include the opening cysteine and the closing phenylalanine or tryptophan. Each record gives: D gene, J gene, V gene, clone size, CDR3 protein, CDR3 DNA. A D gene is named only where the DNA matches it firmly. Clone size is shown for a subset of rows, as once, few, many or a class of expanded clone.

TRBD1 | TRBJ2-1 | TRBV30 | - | CAWTVGTGQFF | TGTGCCTGGACGGTCGGGACAGGGCAGTTCTTC
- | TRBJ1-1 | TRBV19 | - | CASSIGYTEAFF | TGTGCCAGTAGTATCGGGTACACTGAAGCTTTCTTT
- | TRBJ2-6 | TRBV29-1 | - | CSVSDTGANVLTF | TGCAGCGTTAGTGACACTGGGGCCAACGTCCTGACTTTC
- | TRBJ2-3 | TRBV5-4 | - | CASSTRGTDTQYF | TGTGCCAGCAGCACTCGAGGCACAGATACGCAGTATTTT
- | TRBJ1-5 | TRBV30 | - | CAWRGIGGAWGNQPQHF | TGTGCCTGGAGGGGGATCGGGGGGGCCTGGGGCAATCAGCCCCAGCATTTT
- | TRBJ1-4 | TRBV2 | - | CASTTEGDNEKLFF | TGTGCCAGCACGACAGAGGGGGACAATGAAAAACTGTTTTTT
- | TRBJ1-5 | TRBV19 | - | CASSTREGGGYNQPQHF | TGTGCCAGTAGTACCCGGGAGGGGGGCGGCTACAATCAGCCCCAGCATTTT
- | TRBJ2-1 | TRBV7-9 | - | CASSSPGVAESNEQFF | TGTGCCAGCAGCTCCCCGGGGGTAGCGGAGAGCAATGAGCAGTTCTTC
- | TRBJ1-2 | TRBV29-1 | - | CSGWRTDTYTF | TGCAGCGGTTGGAGGACAGACACTTACACCTTC
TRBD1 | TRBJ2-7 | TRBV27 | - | CASSRQGLRYEQYF | TGTGCCAGCAGTAGACAGGGGTTGAGATACGAGCAGTACTTC
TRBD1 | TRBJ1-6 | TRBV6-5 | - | CASTGTGGINSPLHF | TGTGCCAGCACCGGGACAGGGGGTATCAATTCACCCCTCCACTTT
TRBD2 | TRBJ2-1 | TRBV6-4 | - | CASSDSGLAGTEQFF | TGTGCCAGCAGTGACTCGGGCCTAGCGGGAACTGAGCAGTTCTTC
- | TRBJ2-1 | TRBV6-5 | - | CASGSQGIYNEQFF | TGTGCCAGCGGATCCCAGGGGATATACAATGAGCAGTTCTTC
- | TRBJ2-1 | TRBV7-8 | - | CASSLAWSPVNEQFF | TGTGCCAGCAGCTTAGCGTGGAGTCCGGTAAATGAGCAGTTCTTC
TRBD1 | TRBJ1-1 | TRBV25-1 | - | CASTNMGQHTEAFF | TGTGCCAGCACCAATATGGGACAGCACACTGAAGCTTTCTTT
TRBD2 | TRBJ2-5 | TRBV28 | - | CASSSQRGGVETQYF | TGTGCCAGCAGTTCTCAGCGGGGAGGTGTAGAGACCCAGTACTTC
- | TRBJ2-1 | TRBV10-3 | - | CAISPGSYNEQFF | TGTGCCATCAGCCCGGGATCCTACAATGAGCAGTTCTTC
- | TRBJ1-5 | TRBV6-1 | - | CASSEGAGGVYGQPQHF | TGTGCCAGCAGTGAAGGGGCGGGAGGGGTTTATGGTCAGCCCCAGCATTTT
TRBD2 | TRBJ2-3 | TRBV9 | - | CASSPQTSGSPDTQYF | TGTGCCAGCAGCCCACAGACTAGCGGGAGCCCCGATACGCAGTATTTT
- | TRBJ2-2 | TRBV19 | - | CASSIGLGMRSELFF | TGTGCCAGTAGTATAGGTCTCGGGATGAGGTCGGAGCTGTTTTTT
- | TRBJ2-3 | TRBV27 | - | CASSFAGALDTQYF | TGTGCCAGCAGTTTTGCAGGGGCATTGGATACGCAGTATTTT
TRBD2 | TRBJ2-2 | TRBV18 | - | CASSDLAGPWDQFF | TGTGCCAGCTCCGACTTAGCGGGACCCTGGGATCAGTTTTTT
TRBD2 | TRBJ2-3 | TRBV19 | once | CASRHPAGTENTQYF | TGTGCCAGTCGTCACCCAGCGGGGACGGAGAATACGCAGTATTTT
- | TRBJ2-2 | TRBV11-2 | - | CASSLAFPGELFF | TGTGCCAGCAGCTTAGCTTTCCCCGGGGAGCTGTTTTTT
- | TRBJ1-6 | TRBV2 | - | CASNSRTEAGALHF | TGTGCCAGCAACAGCCGGACGGAGGCAGGGGCCCTCCACTTT
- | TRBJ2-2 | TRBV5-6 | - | CASTRLGELFF | TGTGCCAGCACCAGATTAGGGGAGCTGTTTTTT
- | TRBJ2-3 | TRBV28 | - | CASTLLADTDTQYF | TGTGCCAGCACTCTTTTAGCGGACACAGATACGCAGTATTTT
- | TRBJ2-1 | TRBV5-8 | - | CASSSTIVSGTSSYNEQFF | TGTGCCAGCAGCTCAACAATTGTGTCCGGGACAAGCTCCTACAATGAGCAGTTCTTC
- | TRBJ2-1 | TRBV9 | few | CASSPDLGLGVGNEQFF | TGTGCCAGCAGCCCAGACCTGGGACTGGGAGTGGGAAATGAGCAGTTCTTC
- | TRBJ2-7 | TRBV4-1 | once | CASSQGRVPAYEQYF | TGCGCCAGCAGCCAAGGGCGGGTCCCAGCCTACGAGCAGTACTTC
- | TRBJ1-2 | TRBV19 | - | CASSIRGIANYTF | TGTGCCAGTAGTATAAGGGGAATTGCTAACTACACCTTC
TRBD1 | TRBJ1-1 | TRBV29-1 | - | CSVEGQMNTEAFF | TGCAGCGTTGAGGGACAGATGAACACTGAAGCTTTCTTT
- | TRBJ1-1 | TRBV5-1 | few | CASSGGGDEAFF | TGCGCCAGCTCCGGCGGCGGAGATGAAGCTTTCTTT
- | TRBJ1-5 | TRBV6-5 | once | CASALDTGIHQPQHF | TGTGCCAGCGCTCTTGATACAGGGATCCATCAGCCCCAGCATTTT
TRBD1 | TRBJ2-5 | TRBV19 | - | CASSGGQPQETQYF | TGTGCCAGTAGTGGGGGACAGCCTCAAGAGACCCAGTACTTC
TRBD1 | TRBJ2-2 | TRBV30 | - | CALQGATTNTGELFF | TGTGCCTTGCAGGGGGCTACTACGAACACCGGGGAGCTGTTTTTT
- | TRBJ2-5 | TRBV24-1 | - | CATSAVEAGETQYF | TGTGCCACCAGCGCTGTTGAGGCTGGAGAGACCCAGTACTTC
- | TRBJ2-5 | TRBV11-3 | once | CASSLGFSKETQYF | TGTGCCAGCAGCTTAGGCTTTAGCAAAGAGACCCAGTACTTC
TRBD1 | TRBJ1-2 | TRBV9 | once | CASSVTGGSYGYTF | TGTGCCAGCAGCGTAACAGGGGGGAGCTATGGCTACACCTTC
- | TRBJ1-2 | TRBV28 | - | CASGRESYGYTF | TGTGCCAGCGGGAGGGAGAGTTATGGCTACACCTTC
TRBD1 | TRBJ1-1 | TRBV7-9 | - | CASSFAQGRAFF | TGTGCCAGCAGCTTCGCACAGGGGCGTGCTTTCTTT
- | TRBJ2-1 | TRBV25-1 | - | CASTRAGESNEQFF | TGTGCCAGCACGAGGGCAGGGGAAAGCAATGAGCAGTTCTTC
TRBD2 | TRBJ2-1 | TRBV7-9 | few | CAIQSGRGNEQFF | TGTGCCATCCAGAGCGGGAGGGGCAATGAGCAGTTCTTC